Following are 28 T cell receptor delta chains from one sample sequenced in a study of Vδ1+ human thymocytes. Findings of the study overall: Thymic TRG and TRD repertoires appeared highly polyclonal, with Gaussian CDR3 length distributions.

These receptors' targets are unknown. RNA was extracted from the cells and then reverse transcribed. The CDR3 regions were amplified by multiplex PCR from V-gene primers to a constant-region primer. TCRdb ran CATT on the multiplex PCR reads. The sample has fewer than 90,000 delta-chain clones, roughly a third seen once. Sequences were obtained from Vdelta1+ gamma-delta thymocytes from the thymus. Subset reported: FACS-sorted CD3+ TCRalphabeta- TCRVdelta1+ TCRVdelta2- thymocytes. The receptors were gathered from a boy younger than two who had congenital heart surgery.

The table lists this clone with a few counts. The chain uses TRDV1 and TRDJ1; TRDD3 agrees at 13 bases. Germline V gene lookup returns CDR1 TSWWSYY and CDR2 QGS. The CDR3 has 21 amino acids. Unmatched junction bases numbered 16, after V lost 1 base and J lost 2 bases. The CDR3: CALGEPGLPTTGGYATDKLIF. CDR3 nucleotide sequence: TGTGCTCTTGGGGAACCCGGCCTTCCTACGACTGGGGGATACGCGACCGATAAACTCATCTTT.

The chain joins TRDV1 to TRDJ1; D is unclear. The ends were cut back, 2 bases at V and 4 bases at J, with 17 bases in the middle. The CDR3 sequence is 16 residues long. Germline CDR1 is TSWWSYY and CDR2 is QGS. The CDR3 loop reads CALGEKGFKEGDKLIF. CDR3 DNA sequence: TGTGCTCTTGGGGAAAAAGGGTTCAAAGAGGGCGATAAACTCATCTTT.

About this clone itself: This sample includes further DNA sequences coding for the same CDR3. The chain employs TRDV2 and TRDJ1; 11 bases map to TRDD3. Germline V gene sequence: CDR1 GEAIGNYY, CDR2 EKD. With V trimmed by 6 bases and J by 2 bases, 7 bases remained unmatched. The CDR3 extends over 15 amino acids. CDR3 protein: CACSRWGIRTDKLIF. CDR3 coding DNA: TGTGCCTGTTCTAGATGGGGGATACGAACCGATAAACTCATCTTT.

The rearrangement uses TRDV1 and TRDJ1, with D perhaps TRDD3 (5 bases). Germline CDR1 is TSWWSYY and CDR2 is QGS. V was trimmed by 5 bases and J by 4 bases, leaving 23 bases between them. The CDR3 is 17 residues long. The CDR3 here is CALGRYYIIGTNDKLIF. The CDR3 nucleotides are TGTGCTCTTGGGAGATACTACATCATCGGGACAAACGATAAACTCATCTTT.

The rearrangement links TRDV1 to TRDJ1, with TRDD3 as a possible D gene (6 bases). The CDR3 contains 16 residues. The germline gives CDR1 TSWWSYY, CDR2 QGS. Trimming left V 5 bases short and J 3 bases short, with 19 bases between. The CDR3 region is CALGCWGTGLSDKLIF. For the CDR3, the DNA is TGTGCTCTTGGGTGCTGGGGTACTGGGTTGTCCGATAAACTCATCTTT.

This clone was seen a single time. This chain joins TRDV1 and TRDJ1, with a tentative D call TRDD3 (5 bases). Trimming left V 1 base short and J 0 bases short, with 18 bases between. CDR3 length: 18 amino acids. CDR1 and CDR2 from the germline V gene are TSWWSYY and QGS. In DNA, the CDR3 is TGTGCTCTTGGGGAACAAAAGTTCACAGATACCCACACCGATAAACTCATCTTT. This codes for CALGEQKFTDTHTDKLIF.

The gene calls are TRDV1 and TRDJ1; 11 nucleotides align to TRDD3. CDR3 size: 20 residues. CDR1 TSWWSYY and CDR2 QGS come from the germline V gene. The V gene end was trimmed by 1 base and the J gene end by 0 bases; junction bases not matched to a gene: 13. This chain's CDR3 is CALGEHPPLGDTGYTDKLIF. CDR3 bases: TGTGCTCTTGGGGAACACCCACCGCTGGGGGATACAGGGTACACCGATAAACTCATCTTT.

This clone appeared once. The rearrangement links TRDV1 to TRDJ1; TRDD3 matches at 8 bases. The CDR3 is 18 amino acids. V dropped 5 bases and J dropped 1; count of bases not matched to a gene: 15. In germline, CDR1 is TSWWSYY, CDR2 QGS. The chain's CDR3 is CALGSTPSWGTFTDKLIF. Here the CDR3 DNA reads TGTGCTCTTGGGTCCACCCCCTCCTGGGGGACCTTCACCGATAAACTCATCTTT.

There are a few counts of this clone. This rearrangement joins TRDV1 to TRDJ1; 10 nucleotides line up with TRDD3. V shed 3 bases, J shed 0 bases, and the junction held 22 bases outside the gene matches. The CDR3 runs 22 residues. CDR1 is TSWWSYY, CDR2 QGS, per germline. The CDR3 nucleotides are TGTGCTCTTGGGGATCCCCGCCCTGCTTTTTTGGGGGATACCCGGTACACCGATAAACTCATCTTT. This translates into CALGDPRPAFLGDTRYTDKLIF.

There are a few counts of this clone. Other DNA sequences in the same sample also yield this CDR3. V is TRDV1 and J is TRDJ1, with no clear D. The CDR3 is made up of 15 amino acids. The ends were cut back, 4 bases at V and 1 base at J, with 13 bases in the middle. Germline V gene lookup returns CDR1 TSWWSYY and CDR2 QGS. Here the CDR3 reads CALGAARTCTDKLIF. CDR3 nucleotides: TGTGCTCTTGGGGCGGCACGTACGTGCACCGATAAACTCATCTTT.

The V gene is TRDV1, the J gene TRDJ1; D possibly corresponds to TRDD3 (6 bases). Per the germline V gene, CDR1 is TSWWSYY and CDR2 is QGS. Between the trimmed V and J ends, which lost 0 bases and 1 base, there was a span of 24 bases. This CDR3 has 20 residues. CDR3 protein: CALGELGNPTGYPLTDKLIF. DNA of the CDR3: TGTGCTCTTGGGGAACTTGGGAACCCGACTGGGTACCCCCTCACCGATAAACTCATCTTT.

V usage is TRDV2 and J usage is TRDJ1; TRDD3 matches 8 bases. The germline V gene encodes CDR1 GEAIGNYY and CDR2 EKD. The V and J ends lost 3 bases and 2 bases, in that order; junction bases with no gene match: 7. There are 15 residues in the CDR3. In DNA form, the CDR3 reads TGTGCCTGTGACTGGGGGATTGGAAGGACCGATAAACTCATCTTT. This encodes CACDWGIGRTDKLIF.

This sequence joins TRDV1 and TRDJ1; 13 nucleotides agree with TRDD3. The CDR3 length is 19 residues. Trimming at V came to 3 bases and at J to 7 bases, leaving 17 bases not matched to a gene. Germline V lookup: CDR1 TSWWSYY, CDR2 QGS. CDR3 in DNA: TGTGCTCTTGGGGACCTGGGGGCCGCCTACTGGGGGATACGGATTAAACTCATCTTT. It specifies CALGDLGAAYWGIRIKLIF.

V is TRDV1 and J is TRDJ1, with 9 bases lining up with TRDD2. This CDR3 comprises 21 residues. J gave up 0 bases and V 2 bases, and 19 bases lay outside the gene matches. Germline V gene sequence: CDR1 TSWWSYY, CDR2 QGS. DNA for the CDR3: TGTGCTCTTGGGGAAGGGCCTTCCTACGAGGGGGGCCCCCTTAACACCGATAAACTCATCTTT. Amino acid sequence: CALGEGPSYEGGPLNTDKLIF.

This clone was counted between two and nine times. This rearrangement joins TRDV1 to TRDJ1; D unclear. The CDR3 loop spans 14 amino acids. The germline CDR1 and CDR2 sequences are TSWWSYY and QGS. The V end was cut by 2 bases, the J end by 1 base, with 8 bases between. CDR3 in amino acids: CALGECRGTDKLIF. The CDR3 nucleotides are TGTGCTCTTGGGGAATGTCGGGGCACCGATAAACTCATCTTT.

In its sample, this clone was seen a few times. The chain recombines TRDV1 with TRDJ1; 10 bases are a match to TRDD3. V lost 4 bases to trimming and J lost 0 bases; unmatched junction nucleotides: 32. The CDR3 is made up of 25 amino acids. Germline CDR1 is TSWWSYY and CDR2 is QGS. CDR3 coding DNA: TGTGCTCTTGGGGCCTTCACCTTCCAGCGGGATCCGTACTGGGGGATCCGCCCGTACACCGATAAACTCATCTTT. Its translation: CALGAFTFQRDPYWGIRPYTDKLIF.

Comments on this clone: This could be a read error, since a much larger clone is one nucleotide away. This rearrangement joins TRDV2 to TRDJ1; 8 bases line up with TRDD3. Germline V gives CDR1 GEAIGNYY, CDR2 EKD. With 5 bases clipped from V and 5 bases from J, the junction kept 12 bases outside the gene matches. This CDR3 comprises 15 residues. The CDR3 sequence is CACGPLWGTGDKLIF. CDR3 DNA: TGTGCCTGTGGCCCGCTCTGGGGGACGGGGGATAAACTCATCTTT.

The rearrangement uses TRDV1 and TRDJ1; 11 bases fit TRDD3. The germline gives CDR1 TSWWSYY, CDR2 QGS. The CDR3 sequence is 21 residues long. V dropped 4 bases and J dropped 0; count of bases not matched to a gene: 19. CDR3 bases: TGTGCTCTTGGGGCGGGACGTCCTGTACTGGGGGATATTAAGGACACCGATAAACTCATCTTT. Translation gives CALGAGRPVLGDIKDTDKLIF.

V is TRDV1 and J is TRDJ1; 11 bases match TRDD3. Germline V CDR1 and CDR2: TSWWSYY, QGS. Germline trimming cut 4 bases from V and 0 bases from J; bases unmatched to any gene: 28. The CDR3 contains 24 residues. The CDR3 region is CALGAEAFLPLLGDMVTYTDKLIF. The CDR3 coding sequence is TGTGCTCTTGGGGCAGAGGCCTTCCTACCGTTACTGGGGGATATGGTTACGTACACCGATAAACTCATCTTT.

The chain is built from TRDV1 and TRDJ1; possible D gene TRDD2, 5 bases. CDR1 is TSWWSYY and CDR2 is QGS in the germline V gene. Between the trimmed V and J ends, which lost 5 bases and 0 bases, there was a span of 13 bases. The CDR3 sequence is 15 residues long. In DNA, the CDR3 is TGTGCTCTTGGGTCCCTCCTAGGGCACACCGATAAACTCATCTTT. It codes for CALGSLLGHTDKLIF.

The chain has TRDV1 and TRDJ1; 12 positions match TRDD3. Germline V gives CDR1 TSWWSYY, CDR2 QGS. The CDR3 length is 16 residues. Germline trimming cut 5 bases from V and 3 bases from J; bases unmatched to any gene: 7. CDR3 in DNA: TGTGCTCTTGGGCGCGGTCTGGGGGATACGTCCGATAAACTCATCTTT. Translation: CALGRGLGDTSDKLIF.

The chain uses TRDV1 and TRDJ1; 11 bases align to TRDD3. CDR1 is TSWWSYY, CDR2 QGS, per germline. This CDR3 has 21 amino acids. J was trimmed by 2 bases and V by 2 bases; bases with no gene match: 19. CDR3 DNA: TGTGCTCTTGGGGAATCCAGCCTTCCTTGGGGGATACGCCGGAATACCGATAAACTCATCTTT. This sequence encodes CALGESSLPWGIRRNTDKLIF.

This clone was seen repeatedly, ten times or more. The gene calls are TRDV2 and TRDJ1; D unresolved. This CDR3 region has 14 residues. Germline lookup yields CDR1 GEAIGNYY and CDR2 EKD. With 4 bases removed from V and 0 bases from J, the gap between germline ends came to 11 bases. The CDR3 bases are TGTGCCTGTGAACAGGGAATGTACACCGATAAACTCATCTTT. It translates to CACEQGMYTDKLIF.

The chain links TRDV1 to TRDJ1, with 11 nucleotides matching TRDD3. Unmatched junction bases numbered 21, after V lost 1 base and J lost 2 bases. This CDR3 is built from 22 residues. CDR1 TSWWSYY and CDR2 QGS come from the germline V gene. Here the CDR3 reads CALGERYHLVLGDNRRTDKLIF. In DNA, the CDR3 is TGTGCTCTTGGGGAACGATACCACCTTGTACTGGGGGATAATAGAAGAACCGATAAACTCATCTTT.

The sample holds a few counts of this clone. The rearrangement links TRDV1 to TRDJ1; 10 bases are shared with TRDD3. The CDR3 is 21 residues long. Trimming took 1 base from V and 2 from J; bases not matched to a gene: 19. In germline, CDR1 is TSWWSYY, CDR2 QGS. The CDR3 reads CALGEQCPLLGDLKYTDKLIF. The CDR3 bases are TGTGCTCTTGGGGAACAATGTCCGCTACTGGGGGATTTGAAGTATACCGATAAACTCATCTTT.

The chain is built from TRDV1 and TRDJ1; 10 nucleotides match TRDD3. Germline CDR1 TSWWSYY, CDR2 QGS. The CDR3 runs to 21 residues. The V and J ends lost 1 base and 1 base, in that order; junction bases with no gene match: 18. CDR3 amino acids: CALGEQNTIWGIRRVTDKLIF. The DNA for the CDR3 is TGTGCTCTTGGGGAACAAAATACGATCTGGGGGATAAGGAGGGTCACCGATAAACTCATCTTT.

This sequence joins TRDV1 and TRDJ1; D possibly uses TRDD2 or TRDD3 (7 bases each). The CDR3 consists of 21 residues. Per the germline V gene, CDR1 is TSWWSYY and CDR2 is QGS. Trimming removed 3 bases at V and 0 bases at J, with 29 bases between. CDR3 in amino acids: CALGEVPTPGSGGLYTDKLIF. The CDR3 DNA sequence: TGTGCTCTTGGGGAGGTTCCTACGCCGGGATCTGGGGGTCTGTACACCGATAAACTCATCTTT.

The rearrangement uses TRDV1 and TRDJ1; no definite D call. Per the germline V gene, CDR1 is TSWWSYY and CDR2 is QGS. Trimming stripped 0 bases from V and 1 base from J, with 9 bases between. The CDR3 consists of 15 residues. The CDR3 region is CALGELFRRTDKLIF. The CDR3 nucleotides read TGTGCTCTTGGGGAACTTTTCCGACGCACCGATAAACTCATCTTT.